Below, 32 T cell receptor beta chains from the same sample are listed, as sequenced in a study of coeliac disease (dated by TCRdb to between 2021 and 2024). Library preparation employed the immunoSEQ multiplex PCR assay. In TCRdb, the immuneACCESS table is reduced to in-frame sequences with V and J assigned. These tables do not hold every clone; where another copy was compared, an unresolved V gene accounts for under half, and the others remain unexplained. A total of 6,800 or so clones appear in this sample, approximately 72% of them only once. Clones ranked in the top ten supply less than 8% of the sample. Sequences were obtained from lamina propria lymphocytes from the gut. The sample's cell subset or site label, decoded: lamina propria cell (LPC) fraction of small intestinal biopsy. The receptors were sampled from a man aged 30 to 39 with celiac disease.

On this clone: The junction departs from germline at one end; a sequencing error may be responsible. This rearrangement joins TRBV10-2 to TRBJ1-1; 7 bases map to TRBD1. Germline CDR1 reads WSHSY; CDR2 reads SAAADI. The CDR3 has 14 residues. CDR3 sequence (DNA): TGCGCCAGCAGCCCGGGACAGCTGAACACTAAAGCTTTCTTT. Protein sequence: CASSPGQLNTKAFF.

This clone appeared a few times. The CDR3: CASRVAGAAYNEQFF. The CDR3 DNA reads TGTGCCAGCAGAGTCGCGGGGGCCGCTTACAATGAGCAGTTCTTC. The J gene is TRBJ2-1, the V gene TRBV2, with D possibly TRBD2 on 7 matching bases. Germline loops: CDR1 SNHLY, CDR2 FYNNEI. The CDR3 contains 15 residues. The V end was cut by 6 bases, the J end by 4 bases, with 16 bases between.

The chain has TRBV7-2 and TRBJ1-2, with D perhaps TRBD1 (6 bases). CDR3 length: 14 residues. V was pared by 1 base and J by 8 bases, with 14 bases between. Germline V gene data show CDR1 as SGHTA and CDR2 as FQGNSA. DNA for the CDR3: TGTGCCAGCAGCTTAGATCGGCAGGGGATGGGCTACACCTTC. This codes for CASSLDRQGMGYTF.

The J gene is TRBJ2-1, the V gene TRBV7-9; D is unresolved. Germline V CDR1 and CDR2: SEHNR, FQNEAQ (reference sequence). V was shortened by 1 base and J by 6 bases, with 4 bases between the two germline ends. CDR3 length equals 12 residues. CDR3 loop: CASSLVRNEQFF. CDR3 DNA sequence: TGTGCCAGCAGCTTAGTGCGCAATGAGCAGTTCTTC. Together with reference TRBV7-9 and TRBJ2-1, the CDR3 gives the full variable domain: DTGVSQNPRHKITKRGQNVTFRCDPISEHNRLYWYRQTLGQGPEFLTYFQNEAQLEKSRLLSDRFSAERPKGSFSTLEIQRTEQGDSAMYLCASSLVRNEQFFGPGTRLTVL.

The gene calls are TRBV5-4 and TRBJ2-3; TRBD2 matches 12 bases. The germline CDR1 and CDR2 sequences are SGHNT and YYREEE (reference sequence). The V and J ends lost 2 bases and 2 bases, in that order; junction bases with no gene match: 3. The CDR3 has 16 amino acids. CDR3 amino acids: CASSFRTSGNTDTQYF. CDR3 coding DNA: TGTGCCAGCAGCTTCAGGACTAGCGGGAACACAGATACGCAGTATTTT.

The chain has TRBV5-1 and TRBJ2-3; perhaps TRBD1 as D (5 bases). CDR1 and CDR2 (germline): SGHRS, YFSETQ. V lost 2 bases, J lost 3 bases, and 16 bases lay in between. The CDR3 contains 16 residues. The CDR3 is CASSLTAGQGTDTQYF. In nucleotides, the CDR3 is TGCGCCAGCAGCTTAACCGCAGGGCAGGGTACAGATACGCAGTATTTT.

The V call is TRBV2, the J call TRBJ2-5; TRBD2 is a possible D gene (5 bases). TRBJ2-7 explains the end of the DNA better; the J call may be wrong. CDR1 SNHLY and CDR2 FYNNEI come from the germline V gene. The CDR3 totals 14 residues. CDR3 region: CARNRERLRYEQYF. DNA for the CDR3: TGTGCCAGGAATAGGGAGCGTCTGCGGTACGAGCAGTACTTC.

This chain joins TRBV7-9 and TRBJ2-5, with D perhaps matching TRBD2 (6 bases). The CDR3 has 16 residues. Germline V gives CDR1 SEHNR, CDR2 FQNEAQ (reference sequence). Trimming stripped 6 bases from V and 5 bases from J, with 22 bases between. The CDR3 DNA follows: TGTGCCAGCAGTCATACGGGGGAGACCTCCAGGGAGACCCAGTACTTC. It codes for CASSHTGETSRETQYF.

The rearrangement joins TRBV7-9 to TRBJ1-2; D may be TRBD1 (6 bases). Per germline, CDR1 SEHNR and CDR2 FQNEAQ (reference sequence). The CDR3 spans 16 residues. V was pared by 2 bases and J by 5 bases, with 18 bases between. Here the CDR3 reads CASSLWTAWQLYGYTF. CDR3 bases: TGTGCCAGCAGCTTATGGACAGCGTGGCAACTTTATGGCTACACCTTC.

The chain uses TRBV18 and TRBJ1-6, with TRBD1 identical over 7 bases. CDR1 is KGHSH, CDR2 LQKENI, per germline. Trimming took 6 bases from V and 5 from J; bases not matched to a gene: 1. The length of the CDR3 is 13 residues. In nucleotides, the CDR3 is TGTGCCAGCTCTGACAGGGATAATTCACCCCTCCACTTT. This encodes CASSDRDNSPLHF.

The chain couples TRBV4-2 to TRBJ1-5, with D uncertain. V shed 6 bases and J shed 4 bases, with 16 bases lying between them. Germline lookup yields CDR1 LGHNA and CDR2 YNFKEQ. This CDR3 is built from 15 residues. The CDR3 DNA is TGTGCCAGCAGGGAGAACTCAGCTGGTAATCAGCCCCAGCATTTT. It specifies CASRENSAGNQPQHF.

The V and J genes are TRBV10-2 and TRBJ2-1, with D tentatively TRBD1 (5 bases). The V end was cut by 8 bases, the J end by 9 bases, with 20 bases between. This CDR3 has 14 amino acids. CDR1 is WSHSY and CDR2 is SAAADI in the germline V gene. The CDR3 DNA follows: TGCGCCAGCGGGGATTTAACAGGTGTCGGTGAGCAGTTCTTC. This encodes CASGDLTGVGEQFF.

The genes are TRBV11-2 and TRBJ2-1; a weak D match, TRBD1 (8 bases). The germline V gene encodes CDR1 SGHAT and CDR2 FQNNGV. The CDR3 contains 15 residues. V lost 9 bases and J lost 6, with 21 bases in between. The DNA of the CDR3 is TGTGCCAGTACCGGGGGGACAGGCGAACTCAATGAGCAGTTCTTC. Its translation: CASTGGTGELNEQFF.

The chain has TRBV4-2 and TRBJ2-1, with TRBD1 matching over 8 bases. Trimming removed 1 base from V and 5 bases from J; junction bases left unmatched: 7. Germline assignment: CDR1 LGHNA and CDR2 YNFKEQ. The CDR3 consists of 16 residues. The CDR3 nucleotides are TGTGCCAGCAGCCAAGCAACCGGGACAGGAGACAATGAGCAGTTCTTC. It yields the protein CASSQATGTGDNEQFF.

This clone was counted between two and nine times. Germline and junction disagree at one end, which may indicate a read error. The chain recombines TRBV5-1 with TRBJ2-7; TRBD1 matches 9 bases. This CDR3 region has 14 residues. The germline gives CDR1 SGHRS, CDR2 YFSETQ. The CDR3 nucleotides are TGCGCCAGCAGCTTGCAGCCGACAGGGGGTAGCAGAGCCTTC. The encoded protein is CASSLQPTGGSRAF.

There are a few counts of this clone. This same CDR3 is encoded by further DNA sequences in the sample. V is TRBV27 and J is TRBJ1-4; 11 nucleotides line up with TRBD1. The CDR3 extends over 17 amino acids. Germline V gives CDR1 MNHEY, CDR2 SMNVEV (reference sequence). V gave up 2 bases and J gave up 5 bases; unmatched junction bases: 7. The CDR3 sequence: CASSLRGTGGLNEKLFF. The CDR3 DNA reads as TGTGCCAGCAGTTTACGGGGGACAGGGGGACTAAATGAAAAACTGTTTTTT.

This clone occurred once. V and J are TRBV5-6 and TRBJ1-2; D may be TRBD1 (5 bases). The V end was cut by 1 base, the J end by 5 bases, with 9 bases between. From germline, CDR1 is SGHDT and CDR2 YYEEEE. The CDR3 has 13 residues. Written as DNA, the CDR3 is TGTGCCAGCAGCTTGCGGCAGGGTTATGGCTACACCTTC. Protein product: CASSLRQGYGYTF.

The chain combines TRBV19 with TRBJ2-3; 10 nucleotides match TRBD1. V lost 5 bases to trimming and J lost 3 bases; unmatched junction nucleotides: 2. The V gene's germline CDR1 is LNHDA and CDR2 SQIVND (reference sequence). The CDR3 is 14 amino acids. CDR3: CASSDRGLTDTQYF. The CDR3, as DNA: TGTGCCAGTAGTGACAGGGGGCTTACAGATACGCAGTATTTT. Full variable domain (missing parts from reference TRBV19 and TRBJ2-3): DGGITQSPKYLFRKEGQNVTLSCEQNLNHDAMYWYRQDPGQGLRLIYYSQIVNDFQKGDIAEGYSVSREKKESFPLTVTSAQKNPTAFYLCASSDRGLTDTQYFGPGTRLTVL.

Only a few counts were recorded for this clone. The chain joins TRBV19 to TRBJ2-7; TRBD1 matches 9 bases. Germline assignment: CDR1 LNHDA and CDR2 SQIVND (reference sequence). V lost 3 bases and J lost 4; bases outside the gene matches: 4. This CDR3 spans 14 amino acids. CDR3 bases: TGTGCCAGTAGTATTGGGGACAGGGTTTACGAGCAGTACTTC. As protein: CASSIGDRVYEQYF.

A few counts support this clone. The chain couples TRBV9 to TRBJ2-3; 10 nucleotides agree with TRBD2. V shed 0 bases, J shed 3 bases, and the junction held 4 bases outside the gene matches. The V gene's germline CDR1 is SGDLS and CDR2 YYNGEE. The CDR3 contains 16 residues. This chain's CDR3 is CASSVGASGGTDTQYF. In DNA form, the CDR3 reads TGTGCCAGCAGCGTAGGGGCTAGCGGGGGAACAGATACGCAGTATTTT.

The chain uses TRBV5-5 and TRBJ1-4, with D possibly matching TRBD1 (5 bases). Trimming pared 0 bases from V and 2 bases from J, leaving 11 bases between. From germline, CDR1 is SGHKS and CDR2 YYEKEE (reference sequence). The CDR3 is made up of 16 amino acids. The CDR3 here is CASSLAAGTTNEKLFF. The CDR3 DNA is TGTGCCAGCAGCTTGGCCGCGGGGACCACTAATGAAAAACTGTTTTTT.

The J gene is TRBJ2-3, the V gene TRBV9; TRBD2 might be the D (5 bases). Germline values: CDR1 SGDLS, CDR2 YYNGEE. V shed 0 bases and J shed 1 base, with 12 bases lying between them. The CDR3 extends over 16 amino acids. This CDR3 reads CASSVDEDGGTDTQYF. Here the CDR3 DNA reads TGTGCCAGCAGCGTAGACGAAGACGGGGGCACAGATACGCAGTATTTT.

The rearrangement joins TRBV27 to TRBJ2-1; 7 bases agree with TRBD1. The CDR3 covers 13 residues. Unmatched junction bases numbered 0, after V lost 4 bases and J lost 3 bases. Germline V gene data show CDR1 as MNHEY and CDR2 as SMNVEV (reference sequence). CDR3 nucleotide sequence: TGTGCCAGCAGTTGGGACAGCTACAATGAGCAGTTCTTC. Amino acids: CASSWDSYNEQFF.

The chain uses TRBV30 and TRBJ2-7; no reliable D call. Deletions cut 5 bases from V and 1 base from J, with 6 bases between. CDR1 is GTSNPN, CDR2 SVGIG, per germline (reference sequence). This CDR3 has 11 residues. The CDR3 loop reads CAWSSSYEQYF. The CDR3 DNA reads as TGTGCCTGGTCATCATCCTACGAGCAGTACTTC.

The chain joins TRBV29-1 to TRBJ2-7, with 10 bases that match TRBD1. V lost 3 bases and J lost 5; bases outside the gene matches: 7. The CDR3 is 14 amino acids. CDR1 and CDR2 (germline): SQVTM, ANQGSEA. The CDR3 spells CSVDMDRGGDEQYF. CDR3 coding DNA: TGCAGCGTTGATATGGACAGGGGGGGCGACGAGCAGTACTTC.

CDR3 DNA: TGTGCCAGCAGTTTATTCGGTCCTGAGGCGGAACGAGCGAACTATGGCTACACCTTC. Protein product: CASSLFGPEAERANYGYTF. The chain uses TRBV27 and TRBJ1-2, with unresolved D. There are 19 residues in the CDR3. Germline V lookup: CDR1 MNHEY, CDR2 SMNVEV (reference sequence). Trimming cost V 1 base and J 2 bases, with 23 bases left between them.

The gene calls are TRBV7-8 and TRBJ1-4, with 12 bases that match TRBD1. There are 16 residues in the CDR3. J was trimmed by 6 bases and V by 1 base; bases with no gene match: 3. Looked up from germline, CDR1 is SGHVS and CDR2 is FQNEAQ. Here the CDR3 DNA reads TGTGCCAGCAGCTTAGGGTGGGACAGGGGGCATGAAAAACTGTTTTTT. Protein product: CASSLGWDRGHEKLFF.

CDR3 coding DNA: TGTGCCAGTAGTGCCGGGGGAGGGTACGAGCAGTACTTC. Protein: CASSAGGGYEQYF. The gene calls are TRBV19 and TRBJ2-7, with 7 positions matching TRBD2. The trim removed 5 bases at V and 4 bases at J, leaving 5 bases unmatched. CDR3 length equals 13 residues. Per the germline V gene, CDR1 is LNHDA and CDR2 is SQIVND (reference sequence).

CDR3 nucleotides: TGTGCCAGCAGTGACTATCTTCCGGGACAGGGCCTCCATCTCTACGAGCAGTACTTC. It translates to CASSDYLPGQGLHLYEQYF. The chain has TRBV6-4 and TRBJ2-7; 9 bases are shared with TRBD1. CDR1 and CDR2 from the germline V gene are MRHNA and SNTAGT. The CDR3 covers 19 residues. Germline trimming cut 1 base from V and 3 bases from J; bases unmatched to any gene: 16.

This clone was counted between two and nine times. V usage is TRBV6-6 and J usage is TRBJ2-7; 8 bases map to TRBD1. V was pared by 0 bases and J by 6 bases, with 1 base of the junction left unmatched. CDR1 is MNHNY and CDR2 is SVGAGI in the germline V gene (reference sequence). There are 13 residues in the CDR3. The DNA of the CDR3 is TGTGCCAGCAGTTACTCGCAGGGGGCCGAGCAGTACTTC. It is translated as CASSYSQGAEQYF.

In its sample, this clone was seen once. This chain links TRBV6-9 with TRBJ1-2; unclear D gene. The CDR3 is 17 amino acids. Germline CDR1 is MNHGY and CDR2 is SVAAGI. Trimming took 5 bases from V and 3 from J, leaving 22 bases between them. CDR3 DNA sequence: TGTGCCAGCAGTGGATACATGGTTCGGAGCGTCGACTATGGCTACACCTTC. Encoded protein: CASSGYMVRSVDYGYTF.

This chain uses TRBV10-3 with TRBJ2-1, with 10 bases aligning to TRBD2. Germline CDR1 and CDR2: ENHRY and SYGVKD. Losses at the gene ends were 7 bases for V and 2 bases for J; bases not matched to a gene: 2. The CDR3 loop spans 14 amino acids. In DNA form, the CDR3 reads TGTGCCATCACTAGCGGGGGAGCCTACAATGAGCAGTTCTTC. This gives the protein CAITSGGAYNEQFF.